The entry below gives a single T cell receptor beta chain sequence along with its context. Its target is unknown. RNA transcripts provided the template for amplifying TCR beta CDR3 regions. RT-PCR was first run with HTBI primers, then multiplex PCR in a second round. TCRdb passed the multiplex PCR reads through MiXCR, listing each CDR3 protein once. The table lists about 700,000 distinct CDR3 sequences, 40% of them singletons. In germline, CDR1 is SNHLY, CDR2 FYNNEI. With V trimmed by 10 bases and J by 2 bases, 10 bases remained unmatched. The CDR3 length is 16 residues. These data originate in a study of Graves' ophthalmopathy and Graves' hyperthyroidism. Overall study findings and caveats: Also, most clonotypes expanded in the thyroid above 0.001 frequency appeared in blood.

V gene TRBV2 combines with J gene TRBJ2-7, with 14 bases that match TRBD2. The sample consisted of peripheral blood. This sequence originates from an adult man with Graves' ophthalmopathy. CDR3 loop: CATTGLAGAVTYEQYF. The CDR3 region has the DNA TGTGCCACTACGGGACTAGCGGGGGCCGTTACCTACGAGCAGTACTTC. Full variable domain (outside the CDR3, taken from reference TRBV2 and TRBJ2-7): EPEVTQTPSHQVTQMGQEVILRCVPISNHLYFYWYRQILGQKVEFLVSFYNNEISEKSEIFDDQFSVERPDGSNFTLKIRSTKLEDSAMYFCATTGLAGAVTYEQYFGPGTRLTVT.